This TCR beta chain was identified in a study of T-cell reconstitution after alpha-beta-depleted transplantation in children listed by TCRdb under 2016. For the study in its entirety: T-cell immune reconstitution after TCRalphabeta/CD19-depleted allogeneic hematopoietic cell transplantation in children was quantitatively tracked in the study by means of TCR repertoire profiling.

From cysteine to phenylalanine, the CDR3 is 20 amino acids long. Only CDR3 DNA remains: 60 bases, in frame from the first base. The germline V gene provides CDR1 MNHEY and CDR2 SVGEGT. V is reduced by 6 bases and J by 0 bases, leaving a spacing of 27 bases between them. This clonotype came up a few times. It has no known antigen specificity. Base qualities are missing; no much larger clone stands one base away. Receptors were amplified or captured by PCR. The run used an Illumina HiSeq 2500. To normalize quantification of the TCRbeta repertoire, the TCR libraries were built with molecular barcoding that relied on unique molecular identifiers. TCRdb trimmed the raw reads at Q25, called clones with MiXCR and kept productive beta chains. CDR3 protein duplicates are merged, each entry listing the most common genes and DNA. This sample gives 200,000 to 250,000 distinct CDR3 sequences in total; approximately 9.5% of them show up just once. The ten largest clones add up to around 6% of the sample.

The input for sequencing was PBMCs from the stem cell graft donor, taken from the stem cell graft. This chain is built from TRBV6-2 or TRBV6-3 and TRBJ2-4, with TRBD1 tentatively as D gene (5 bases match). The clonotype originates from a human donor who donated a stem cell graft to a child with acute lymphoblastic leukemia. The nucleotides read TGTGCCAGCAGACCGAGGCTTATACAGGCCAGTTACCTAGCCAAAAACATTCAGTACTTC. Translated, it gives CASRPRLIQASYLAKNIQYF.